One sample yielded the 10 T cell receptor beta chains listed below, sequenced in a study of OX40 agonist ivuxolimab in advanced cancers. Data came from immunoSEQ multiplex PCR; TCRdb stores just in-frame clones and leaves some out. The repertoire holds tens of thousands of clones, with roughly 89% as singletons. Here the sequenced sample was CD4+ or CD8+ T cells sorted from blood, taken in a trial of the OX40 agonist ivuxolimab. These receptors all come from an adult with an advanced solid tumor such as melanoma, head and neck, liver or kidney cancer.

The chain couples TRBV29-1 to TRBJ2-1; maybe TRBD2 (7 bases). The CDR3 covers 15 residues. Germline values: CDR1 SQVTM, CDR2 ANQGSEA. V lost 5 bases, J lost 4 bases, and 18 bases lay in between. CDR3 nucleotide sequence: TGCAGCGTTAACCCCGAGGGGGGGTCTTACAATGAGCAGTTCTTC. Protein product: CSVNPEGGSYNEQFF.

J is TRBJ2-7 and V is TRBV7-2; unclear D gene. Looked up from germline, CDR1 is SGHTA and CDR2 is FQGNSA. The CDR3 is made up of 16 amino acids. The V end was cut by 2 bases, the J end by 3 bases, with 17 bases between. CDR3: CASSLSVPRARYEQYF. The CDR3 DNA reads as TGTGCCAGCAGCTTATCGGTTCCCCGCGCCCGCTACGAGCAGTACTTC.

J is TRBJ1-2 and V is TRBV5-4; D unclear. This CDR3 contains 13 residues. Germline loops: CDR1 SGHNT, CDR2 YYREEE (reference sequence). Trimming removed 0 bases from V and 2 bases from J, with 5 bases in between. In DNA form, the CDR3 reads TGTGCCAGCAGCTTGGGACTGAACTATGGCTACACCTTC. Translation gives CASSLGLNYGYTF.

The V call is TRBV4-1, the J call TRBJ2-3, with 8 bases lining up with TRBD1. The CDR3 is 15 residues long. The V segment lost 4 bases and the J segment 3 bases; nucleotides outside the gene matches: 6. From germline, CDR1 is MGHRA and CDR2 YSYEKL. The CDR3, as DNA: TGCGCCAGCAGCCCAGGGGACAGGATAACAGATACGCAGTATTTT. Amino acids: CASSPGDRITDTQYF.

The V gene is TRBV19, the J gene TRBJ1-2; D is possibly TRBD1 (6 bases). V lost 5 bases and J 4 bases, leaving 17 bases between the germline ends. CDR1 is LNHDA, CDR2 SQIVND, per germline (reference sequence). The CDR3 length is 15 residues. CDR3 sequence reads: CASSVRTQGVYGYTF. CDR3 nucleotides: TGTGCCAGTAGTGTGAGGACACAGGGCGTCTATGGCTACACCTTC. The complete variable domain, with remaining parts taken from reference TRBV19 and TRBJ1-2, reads DGGITQSPKYLFRKEGQNVTLSCEQNLNHDAMYWYRQDPGQGLRLIYYSQIVNDFQKGDIAEGYSVSREKKESFPLTVTSAQKNPTAFYLCASSVRTQGVYGYTFGSGTRLTVV.

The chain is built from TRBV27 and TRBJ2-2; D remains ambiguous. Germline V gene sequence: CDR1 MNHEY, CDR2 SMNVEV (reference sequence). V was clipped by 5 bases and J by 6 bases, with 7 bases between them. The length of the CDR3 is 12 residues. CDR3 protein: CASSPAAGELFF. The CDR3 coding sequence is TGTGCCAGCAGTCCCGCCGCCGGGGAGCTGTTTTTT.

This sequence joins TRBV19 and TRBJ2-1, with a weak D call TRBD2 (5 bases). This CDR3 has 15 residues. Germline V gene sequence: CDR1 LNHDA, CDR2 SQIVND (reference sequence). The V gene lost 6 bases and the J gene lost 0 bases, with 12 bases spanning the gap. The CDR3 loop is CASSIRESSYNEQFF. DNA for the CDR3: TGTGCCAGTAGCATACGGGAATCCTCCTACAATGAGCAGTTCTTC.

The CDR3, as DNA: TGTGCCAGCAGCCACCGGGCGAGGGGGAATGAAAAACTGTTTTTT. Translated, it gives CASSHRARGNEKLFF. The chain couples TRBV5-4 to TRBJ1-4, with a tentative D call TRBD1 (6 bases). This CDR3 spans 15 amino acids. Between the trimmed V and J ends, which lost 4 bases and 5 bases, there was a span of 15 bases. The germline CDR1 and CDR2 sequences are SGHNT and YYREEE (reference sequence). Supplemented by reference TRBV5-4 and TRBJ1-4, the full variable domain reads ETGVTQSPTHLIKTRGQQVTLRCSSQSGHNTVSWYQQALGQGPQFIFQYYREEENGRGNFPPRFSGLQFPNYSSELNVNALELDDSALYLCASSHRARGNEKLFFGSGTQLSVL.

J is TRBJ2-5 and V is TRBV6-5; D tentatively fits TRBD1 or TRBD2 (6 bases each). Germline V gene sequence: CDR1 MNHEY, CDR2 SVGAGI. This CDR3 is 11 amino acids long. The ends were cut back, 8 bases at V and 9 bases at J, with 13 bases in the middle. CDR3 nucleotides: TGTGCCAGCCATCTGAGGGGGGCCCAGTACTTC. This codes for CASHLRGAQYF.

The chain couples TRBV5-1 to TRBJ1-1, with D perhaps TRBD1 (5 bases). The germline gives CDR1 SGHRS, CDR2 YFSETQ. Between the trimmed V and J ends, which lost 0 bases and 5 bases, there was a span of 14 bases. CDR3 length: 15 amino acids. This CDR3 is CASSLASGGRTEAFF. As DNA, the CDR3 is TGCGCCAGCAGCTTGGCTTCCGGGGGTCGGACTGAAGCTTTCTTT.